This TCR beta chain was retrieved from a study of monozygotic twins with inflammatory bowel disease. Total RNA input per TCR library was around 3,500 ng. For each CDR3 protein, TCRdb gives one entry from its re-call of the 5' RACE reads, without DNA. This table holds about 440,000 distinct CDR3 sequences. The CDR3 has 16 residues. Germline V gene lookup returns CDR1 SGHDN and CDR2 FVKESK. This sequence originates from a human donor with ulcerative colitis or Crohn's disease, or a healthy co-twin of an affected twin (not recorded which). The chain joins TRBV14 to TRBJ2-3; TCRdb proposes TRBD1, but this gene call is untestable without DNA. The source material was blood. CDR3 loop: CASSPMGPGPQDTQYF.